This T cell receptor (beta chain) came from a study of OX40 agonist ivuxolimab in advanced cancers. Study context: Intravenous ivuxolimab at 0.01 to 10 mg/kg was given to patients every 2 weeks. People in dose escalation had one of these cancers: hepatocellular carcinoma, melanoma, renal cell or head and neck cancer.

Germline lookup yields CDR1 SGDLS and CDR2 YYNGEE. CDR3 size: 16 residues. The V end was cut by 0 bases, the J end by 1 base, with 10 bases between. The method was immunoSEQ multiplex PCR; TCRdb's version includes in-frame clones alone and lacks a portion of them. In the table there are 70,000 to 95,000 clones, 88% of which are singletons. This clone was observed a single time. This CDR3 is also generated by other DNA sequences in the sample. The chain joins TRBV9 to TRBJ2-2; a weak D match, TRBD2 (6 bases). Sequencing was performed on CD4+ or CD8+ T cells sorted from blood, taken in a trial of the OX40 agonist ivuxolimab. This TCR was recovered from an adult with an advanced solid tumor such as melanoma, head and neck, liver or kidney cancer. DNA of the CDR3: TGTGCCAGCAGCGTAGTTCCAGCGGGGAACACCGGGGAGCTGTTTTTT. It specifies CASSVVPAGNTGELFF.